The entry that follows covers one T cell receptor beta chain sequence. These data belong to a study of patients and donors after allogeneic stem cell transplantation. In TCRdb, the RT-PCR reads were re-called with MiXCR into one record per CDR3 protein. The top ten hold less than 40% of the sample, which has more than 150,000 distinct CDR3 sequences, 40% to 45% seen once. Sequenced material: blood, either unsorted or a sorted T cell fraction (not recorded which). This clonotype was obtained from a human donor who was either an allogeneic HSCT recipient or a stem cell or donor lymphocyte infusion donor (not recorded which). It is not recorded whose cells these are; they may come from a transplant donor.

CDR3 in DNA: TGTGCCAGCAGTGGAAACCAGGGGGTTAGGGAAAAACTGTTTTTT. Amino acids: CASSGNQGVREKLFF. The gene calls are TRBV2 and TRBJ1-4, with 7 bases fitting TRBD1. This CDR3 region has 15 residues. J lost 8 bases, V lost 4 bases, and 10 bases had no gene match. Germline V gene sequence: CDR1 SNHLY, CDR2 FYNNEI.